These T cell receptor beta chains were read from a single sample in a study of cytotoxic CD8 clonotypes in ibrutinib-treated CLL. TCRdb keeps only in-frame clones here, not all; method: immunoSEQ multiplex PCR. The sample shows 250,000 to 350,000 clones, 70% to 80% of them seen only once. Sequenced material: PBMCs, taken at disease progression, from a patient treated with ibrutinib. The receptors shown here come from a human donor with chronic lymphocytic leukemia. Both conserved end residues are part of each CDR3. Fields, in order: J gene, V gene, clone size, CDR3 protein. A clone size is listed for some rows: how often the clone was seen (once, few, many), or a class if it is expanded.

j_call: TRBJ2-2; v_call: TRBV5-1; clone_size: -; cdr3_aa: CASRVLAGAGELFF
j_call: TRBJ2-5; v_call: TRBV7-9; clone_size: -; cdr3_aa: CASSLAPGGVQETQYF
j_call: TRBJ2-1; v_call: TRBV4-1; clone_size: -; cdr3_aa: CASSQDGLADPQAGQFF
j_call: TRBJ2-1; v_call: TRBV29-1; clone_size: -; cdr3_aa: CSVEGRDRGNEQFF
j_call: TRBJ1-1; v_call: TRBV29-1; clone_size: -; cdr3_aa: CSVRVRGREITEAFF
j_call: TRBJ2-1; v_call: TRBV10-2; clone_size: -; cdr3_aa: CASSDRYNEQFF
j_call: TRBJ1-1; v_call: TRBV18; clone_size: -; cdr3_aa: CASSPRGFSEAFF
j_call: TRBJ2-3; v_call: TRBV28; clone_size: -; cdr3_aa: CASSLNRRGTDTQYF
j_call: TRBJ2-7; v_call: TRBV7-8; clone_size: -; cdr3_aa: CASSLVRGLYEQYF
j_call: TRBJ2-5; v_call: TRBV29-1; clone_size: -; cdr3_aa: CSVTSGRQETQYF
j_call: TRBJ1-1; v_call: TRBV10-2; clone_size: -; cdr3_aa: CASSDGGEAFF
j_call: TRBJ2-1; v_call: TRBV5-4; clone_size: -; cdr3_aa: CASSFRAGGKEFF
j_call: TRBJ1-1; v_call: TRBV25-1; clone_size: few; cdr3_aa: CASSDRTGEAFF
j_call: TRBJ2-2; v_call: TRBV5-4; clone_size: -; cdr3_aa: CASSLEAGLAGVGELFF
j_call: TRBJ2-7; v_call: TRBV11-2; clone_size: -; cdr3_aa: CASSLVGTGYYEQYF
j_call: TRBJ2-7; v_call: TRBV6-5; clone_size: few; cdr3_aa: CASSYSVQTYEQYF
j_call: TRBJ1-4; v_call: TRBV19; clone_size: -; cdr3_aa: CASSSAGFSELFF
j_call: TRBJ1-3; v_call: TRBV7-8; clone_size: -; cdr3_aa: CASSFDRGNTIYF
j_call: TRBJ1-5; v_call: TRBV7-8; clone_size: once; cdr3_aa: CASSLVDSIYQPQHF
j_call: TRBJ1-2; v_call: TRBV5-6; clone_size: few; cdr3_aa: CASNRRGRDYGYTF
j_call: TRBJ2-7; v_call: TRBV5-1; clone_size: -; cdr3_aa: CASSSHTRDTAWEQYF
j_call: TRBJ2-3; v_call: TRBV10-3; clone_size: -; cdr3_aa: CAISGNPVLGPVPTDTQYF
j_call: TRBJ2-5; v_call: TRBV6-5; clone_size: few; cdr3_aa: CASSYDSRQETQYF